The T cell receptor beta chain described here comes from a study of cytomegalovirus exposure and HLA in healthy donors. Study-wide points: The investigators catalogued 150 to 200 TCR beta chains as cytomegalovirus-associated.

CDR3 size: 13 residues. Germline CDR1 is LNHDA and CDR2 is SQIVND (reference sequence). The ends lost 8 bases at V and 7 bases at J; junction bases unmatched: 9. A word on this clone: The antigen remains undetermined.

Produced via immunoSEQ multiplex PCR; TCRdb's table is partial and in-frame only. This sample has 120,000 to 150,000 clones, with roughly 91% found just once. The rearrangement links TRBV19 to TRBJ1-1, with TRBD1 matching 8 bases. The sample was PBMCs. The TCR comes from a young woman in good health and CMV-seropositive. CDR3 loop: CASSAQGAYEAFF. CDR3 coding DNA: TGTGCCAGTTCCGCCCAGGGGGCCTATGAAGCTTTCTTT.